A single sample is the source of the 4 T cell receptor beta chains below, sequenced in a study of cytomegalovirus exposure and HLA in healthy donors. 13 Jbeta primers and 60 Vbeta primers were used for the PCR. Method: immunoSEQ multiplex PCR; TCRdb's copy keeps in-frame clones and lacks some. Found here are approximately 160,000 clones, around 75% of them singletons; the top ten hold more than 1.5%. Sequenced input: PBMCs. The receptor set was obtained from a human donor in good health.

A few counts support this clone. V gene TRBV7-8 combines with J gene TRBJ2-5; 9 bases map to TRBD2. In germline, CDR1 is SGHVS, CDR2 FQNEAQ. V shed 1 base and J 0 bases; nucleotides not matched to a gene: 9. The CDR3 covers 18 residues. The CDR3 DNA sequence: TGTGCCAGCAGCTTAGTAGTAGCGGGGGCGAGGTACCAAGAGACCCAGTACTTC. Protein sequence: CASSLVVAGARYQETQYF.

This rearrangement joins TRBV4-1 to TRBJ2-3; 7 bases are shared with TRBD2. Per the germline V gene, CDR1 is MGHRA and CDR2 is YSYEKL. Germline trimming cut 5 bases from V and 2 bases from J; bases unmatched to any gene: 7. This CDR3 contains 15 residues. The CDR3: CASSFGGGYTDTQYF. DNA for the CDR3: TGCGCCAGCAGCTTTGGGGGGGGATACACAGATACGCAGTATTTT.

The chain links TRBV2 to TRBJ1-4; a possible D gene is TRBD1 (5 bases). This CDR3 region has 13 residues. Per germline, CDR1 SNHLY and CDR2 FYNNEI. The ends were cut back, 1 base at V and 6 bases at J, with 6 bases in the middle. The CDR3 sequence is CASSEGGDEKLFF. As DNA, the CDR3 is TGTGCCAGCAGTGAAGGGGGGGATGAAAAACTGTTTTTT.

CDR3 protein: CASTDRVNEQFF. The CDR3 bases are TGTGCCAGCACCGACAGGGTCAATGAGCAGTTCTTC. The chain couples TRBV6-6 to TRBJ2-1, with 7 bases fitting TRBD1. This CDR3 is 12 amino acids long. The V gene's germline CDR1 is MNHNY and CDR2 SVGAGI (reference sequence). Losses at the gene ends were 7 bases for V and 6 bases for J; bases not matched to a gene: 3.